This T cell receptor beta chain appears in the sequencing data of a study of Tregs in tolerant kidney transplant recipients. Germline CDR1 reads LNHDA; CDR2 reads SQIVND (reference sequence). Trimming removed 5 bases from V and 5 bases from J, with 9 bases in between. The CDR3 spans 13 residues. Clones were read by immunoSEQ multiplex PCR, and TCRdb kept only the in-frame ones, dropping some. The sample carries 240,000 or so clones, approximately 83% recorded once. Unstimulated regulatory T cells (CD4+CD25+CD127-), CD4+CD25- non-regulatory cells, CD4 and CD8 cells were FACS-sorted from thawed PBMCs. The origin of this receptor is a human donor in good health. V is TRBV19 and J is TRBJ2-2; perhaps TRBD1 as D (6 bases). Sequences were obtained from CD4+ T cells from blood. The CDR3 region is CASSRQGTGELFF. The CDR3 bases are TGTGCCAGTAGTCGTCAGGGGACCGGGGAGCTGTTTTTT.